The clone carrying this T cell receptor beta chain was picked up many times. Its antigen is not identified. The germline V gene has CDR1 KGHSH and CDR2 LQKENI. There are 16 residues in the CDR3. V lost 5 bases and J lost 2, with 16 bases in between. This sample is part of a study of T-cell memory formation after mild COVID-19. Broader study findings: Clones contracting over day 15 to 85 were CD4/CD8 balanced, with later expanders leaning CD4+.

One entry per CDR3 protein, called by TCRdb with MiXCR from the 5' RACE reads. The data contain 120,000 or so distinct CDR3 sequences, 17% of them singletons. Source material: PBMCs or a T cell subset sorted from them (not recorded which). The chain links TRBV18 to TRBJ1-5; D unresolved. This TCR was sampled from a man between 18 and 29 years old who had mild COVID-19 (a few samples of this study predate the infection). Cell type and time point are not known. In nucleotides, the CDR3 is TGTGCCAGCTCAGAAACCGGGATGTCGGGCAATCAGCCCCAGCATTTT. This sequence encodes CASSETGMSGNQPQHF.